This T cell receptor (beta chain) comes out of a study of T cell repertoires in cytomegalovirus infection. Study as a whole: Shared public TCR beta signatures pointed to both CMV infection and a matching HLA type.

Comment on this clonotype: No antigen is known for it.

TCRdb fed the reads into MiXCR, producing one record per CDR3 protein. The sample lists almost 300,000 distinct CDR3 sequences; around 10% were seen once. Study findings and constraints: Carriers of CMV and the relevant HLA type were discriminated by public TCR beta frequency. Dominating the ex vivo response were TCR beta clonotypes that were CMV-specific and HLA-C-restricted.

Germline loops: CDR1 DFQATT, CDR2 SNEGSKA (reference sequence). The CDR3 extends over 14 amino acids. The V and J ends lost 0 bases and 6 bases respectively, with 14 bases between them. The sequenced material came from PBMCs. This sequence joins TRBV20-1 and TRBJ1-1, with D maybe TRBD1 (5 bases). The receptor was isolated from a human donor in good health (CMV status not recorded). Some clones in this sample may be carry-over from other donors' samples. The CDR3 loop reads CSARDRGESAEAFF. The CDR3 DNA sequence: TGCAGTGCTAGAGATCGAGGGGAGTCGGCTGAAGCTTTCTTT.